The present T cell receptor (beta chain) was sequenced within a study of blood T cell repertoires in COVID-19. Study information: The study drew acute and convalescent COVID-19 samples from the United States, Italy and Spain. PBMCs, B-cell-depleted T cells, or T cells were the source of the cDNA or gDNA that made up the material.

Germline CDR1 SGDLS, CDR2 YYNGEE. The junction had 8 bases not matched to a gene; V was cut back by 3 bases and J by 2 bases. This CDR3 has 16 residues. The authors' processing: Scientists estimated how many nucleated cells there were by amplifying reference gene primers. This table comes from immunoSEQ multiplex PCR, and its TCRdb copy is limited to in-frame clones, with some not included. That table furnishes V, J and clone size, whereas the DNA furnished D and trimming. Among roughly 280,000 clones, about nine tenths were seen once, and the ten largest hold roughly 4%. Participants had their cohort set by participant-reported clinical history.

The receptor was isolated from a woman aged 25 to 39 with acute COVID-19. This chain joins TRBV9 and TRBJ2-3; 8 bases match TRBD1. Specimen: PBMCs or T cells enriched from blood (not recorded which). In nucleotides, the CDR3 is TGTGCCAGCAGCGATAAGACAGGGGACTTCACAGATACGCAGTATTTT. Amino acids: CASSDKTGDFTDTQYF.